This is a list of T cell receptor beta chains from one sample in a study of sequential checkpoint blockade in melanoma. TCRdb keeps only in-frame clones here, not all; method: immunoSEQ multiplex PCR. The repertoire includes 26,000 or so clones, roughly 91% of them detected once, and around 15% sits in the top ten. The sample was CD8+ T cells sorted from blood (inferred from file names), taken from a patient given nivolumab and ipilimumab in sequence. The receptors shown here come from a human donor with melanoma. Both conserved end residues are part of each CDR3. Each record gives: J gene, clone size, V gene, D gene, CDR3 protein, CDR3 DNA. A D gene is named only where the DNA matches it firmly. The size entry is marked missing in some rows and otherwise reads once, few, many or a size class.

j_gene: TRBJ2-7
abundance: NA
v_gene: TRBV4-1
d_gene: TRBD2
CDR3aa: CASSQPGGGSLYF
CDR3nt: TGCGCCAGCAGCCAACCGGGGGGAGGGAGTCTTTACTTC

j_gene: TRBJ1-6
abundance: NA
v_gene: TRBV30
d_gene: NA
CDR3aa: CAWNGGSSYNSPLHF
CDR3nt: TGTGCCTGGAACGGGGGTAGCTCCTATAATTCACCCCTCCACTTT

j_gene: TRBJ2-1
abundance: once
v_gene: TRBV5-5
d_gene: NA
CDR3aa: CASSLWGSNEQFF
CDR3nt: TGTGCCAGCAGCTTATGGGGCAGCAATGAGCAGTTCTTC

j_gene: TRBJ1-1
abundance: NA
v_gene: TRBV7-9
d_gene: NA
CDR3aa: CASIRTANLNTEAFF
CDR3nt: TGTGCCAGCATCAGAACAGCAAACTTGAACACTGAAGCTTTCTTT

j_gene: TRBJ1-4
abundance: NA
v_gene: TRBV28
d_gene: NA
CDR3aa: CASSLRFGRGDEKLFF
CDR3nt: TGTGCCAGCAGTTTAAGATTTGGCAGGGGAGACGAAAAACTGTTTTTT

j_gene: TRBJ2-7
abundance: NA
v_gene: TRBV4-1
d_gene: NA
CDR3aa: CASSQEQQVSYEQYF
CDR3nt: TGCGCCAGCAGCCAAGAGCAACAGGTCTCCTACGAGCAGTACTTC

j_gene: TRBJ2-1
abundance: NA
v_gene: TRBV7-9
d_gene: NA
CDR3aa: CASSLIWELARDEQFF
CDR3nt: TGTGCCAGCAGCTTAATTTGGGAGCTCGCCCGCGATGAGCAGTTCTTC

j_gene: TRBJ1-2
abundance: NA
v_gene: TRBV6-6
d_gene: TRBD1
CDR3aa: CASSYLGQGHGYTF
CDR3nt: TGTGCCAGCAGTTACCTCGGACAGGGCCATGGCTACACCTTC

j_gene: TRBJ2-7
abundance: NA
v_gene: TRBV28
d_gene: NA
CDR3aa: CASSLPGEYEQYF
CDR3nt: TGTGCCAGCAGTCTTCCGGGGGAGTACGAGCAGTACTTC

j_gene: TRBJ1-2
abundance: NA
v_gene: TRBV6-6
d_gene: TRBD1
CDR3aa: CASSSLGGQGYYGYTF
CDR3nt: TGTGCCAGCAGTTCCCTGGGGGGACAGGGTTACTATGGCTACACCTTC

j_gene: TRBJ1-1
abundance: NA
v_gene: TRBV19
d_gene: NA
CDR3aa: CASSIATGLNTEAFF
CDR3nt: TGTGCCAGTAGTATAGCCACAGGGTTGAACACTGAAGCTTTCTTT

j_gene: TRBJ2-1
abundance: NA
v_gene: TRBV5-1
d_gene: NA
CDR3aa: CASSLTSGGEEQFF
CDR3nt: TGCGCCAGCAGCTTGACCTCCGGGGGAGAGGAGCAGTTCTTC

j_gene: TRBJ2-3
abundance: NA
v_gene: TRBV28
d_gene: TRBD1
CDR3aa: CASSPGTGEDTQYF
CDR3nt: TGTGCCAGCAGTCCCGGGACAGGGGAAGATACGCAGTATTTT

j_gene: TRBJ2-3
abundance: NA
v_gene: TRBV7-3
d_gene: TRBD2
CDR3aa: CASSHPSGTSGGPITDTQYF
CDR3nt: TGTGCCAGCAGCCACCCCTCCGGGACTAGCGGGGGCCCTATCACAGATACGCAGTATTTT

j_gene: TRBJ2-3
abundance: NA
v_gene: TRBV9
d_gene: NA
CDR3aa: CASSPTSRTDTQYF
CDR3nt: TGTGCCAGCAGCCCTACTAGCCGCACAGATACGCAGTATTTT

j_gene: TRBJ2-1
abundance: NA
v_gene: TRBV7-9
d_gene: TRBD2
CDR3aa: CASSLVLAGLYNEQFF
CDR3nt: TGTGCCAGCAGCTTAGTGCTAGCGGGGCTATACAATGAGCAGTTCTTC

j_gene: TRBJ2-3
abundance: NA
v_gene: TRBV7-6
d_gene: TRBD1
CDR3aa: CASSYNPGTGTDTQYF
CDR3nt: TGTGCCAGCAGCTATAACCCAGGGACAGGCACAGATACGCAGTATTTT

j_gene: TRBJ2-1
abundance: NA
v_gene: TRBV13
d_gene: TRBD2
CDR3aa: CASSPSGTSGGSYNEQFF
CDR3nt: TGTGCCAGCAGCCCCTCCGGGACTAGCGGGGGCTCCTACAATGAGCAGTTCTTC

j_gene: TRBJ1-1
abundance: once
v_gene: TRBV11-3
d_gene: NA
CDR3aa: CASSSRGSTGAEAFF
CDR3nt: TGTGCCAGCAGCTCCAGGGGCAGTACGGGCGCTGAAGCTTTCTTT

j_gene: TRBJ2-7
abundance: NA
v_gene: TRBV9
d_gene: NA
CDR3aa: CASSGSDYEQYF
CDR3nt: TGTGCCAGCTCGGGGTCCGACTACGAGCAGTACTTC

j_gene: TRBJ1-1
abundance: NA
v_gene: TRBV5-5
d_gene: TRBD1
CDR3aa: CASSSDRGTEAFF
CDR3nt: TGTGCCAGCAGCTCCGACAGGGGTACTGAAGCTTTCTTT

j_gene: TRBJ1-2
abundance: NA
v_gene: TRBV7-9
d_gene: NA
CDR3aa: CASSPPRGWYGYTF
CDR3nt: TGTGCCAGCAGCCCCCCGCGGGGGTGGTATGGCTACACCTTC

j_gene: TRBJ2-7
abundance: NA
v_gene: TRBV15
d_gene: TRBD1
CDR3aa: CATSRGTGTYEQYF
CDR3nt: TGTGCCACCAGCAGAGGGACAGGAACGTACGAGCAGTACTTC

j_gene: TRBJ1-6
abundance: NA
v_gene: TRBV5-6
d_gene: NA
CDR3aa: CASSPDIYNSPLHF
CDR3nt: TGTGCCAGCAGCCCAGATATATATAATTCACCCCTCCACTTT

j_gene: TRBJ2-3
abundance: NA
v_gene: TRBV28
d_gene: TRBD2
CDR3aa: CASSLLGLAEGSTDTQYF
CDR3nt: TGTGCCAGCAGTTTGCTGGGACTAGCGGAGGGGAGCACAGATACGCAGTATTTT

j_gene: TRBJ2-7
abundance: NA
v_gene: TRBV10-3
d_gene: TRBD2
CDR3aa: CAISAPTGLPVTGTSGYEQYF
CDR3nt: TGTGCCATCAGTGCCCCGACAGGTCTACCTGTCACCGGGACTAGCGGCTACGAGCAGTACTTC

j_gene: TRBJ2-1
abundance: NA
v_gene: TRBV4-2
d_gene: TRBD1
CDR3aa: CASSRGQGVNEQFF
CDR3nt: TGTGCCAGCAGCCGAGGACAGGGGGTAAATGAGCAGTTCTTC

j_gene: TRBJ2-2
abundance: NA
v_gene: TRBV27
d_gene: NA
CDR3aa: CASSLGNRGGELFF
CDR3nt: TGTGCCAGCAGTTTAGGCAACCGGGGCGGGGAGCTGTTTTTT

j_gene: TRBJ2-1
abundance: NA
v_gene: TRBV6-5
d_gene: NA
CDR3aa: CASSYSLAPHNEQFF
CDR3nt: TGTGCCAGCAGTTACTCTTTAGCGCCCCACAATGAGCAGTTCTTC

j_gene: TRBJ2-6
abundance: NA
v_gene: TRBV4-2
d_gene: NA
CDR3aa: CASSLTPPNHLGANVLTF
CDR3nt: TGTGCCAGCAGCCTTACCCCACCGAACCATCTAGGGGCCAACGTCCTGACTTTC

j_gene: TRBJ2-3
abundance: NA
v_gene: TRBV27
d_gene: TRBD2
CDR3aa: CASSLAGTSPDTQYF
CDR3nt: TGTGCCAGCAGTTTAGCAGGGACTAGTCCAGATACGCAGTATTTT

j_gene: TRBJ1-2
abundance: NA
v_gene: TRBV28
d_gene: TRBD1
CDR3aa: CASKGTGWNGYTF
CDR3nt: TGTGCCAGCAAGGGGACAGGGTGGAATGGCTACACCTTC

j_gene: TRBJ2-5
abundance: NA
v_gene: TRBV7-6
d_gene: NA
CDR3aa: CASWGGFGNWETQYF
CDR3nt: TGTGCCAGCTGGGGGGGCTTCGGAAATTGGGAGACCCAGTACTTC

j_gene: TRBJ2-1
abundance: NA
v_gene: TRBV27
d_gene: TRBD2
CDR3aa: CASSPGLAGGKEQFF
CDR3nt: TGTGCCAGCAGTCCGGGACTAGCGGGGGGGAAGGAGCAGTTCTTC

j_gene: TRBJ2-7
abundance: NA
v_gene: TRBV14
d_gene: NA
CDR3aa: CASSRALNRADYEQYF
CDR3nt: TGTGCCAGCAGCCGAGCTCTTAACAGGGCGGACTACGAGCAGTACTTC

j_gene: TRBJ1-5
abundance: NA
v_gene: TRBV19
d_gene: NA
CDR3aa: CASMRDNQPQHF
CDR3nt: TGTGCCAGTATGCGAGACAATCAGCCCCAGCATTTT

j_gene: TRBJ2-1
abundance: NA
v_gene: TRBV19
d_gene: TRBD2
CDR3aa: CASSIGGTSGGEQFF
CDR3nt: TGTGCCAGTAGTATTGGGGGGACTAGCGGGGGTGAGCAGTTCTTC

j_gene: TRBJ2-1
abundance: NA
v_gene: TRBV6-1
d_gene: TRBD1
CDR3aa: CVTRITGGYEQFF
CDR3nt: TGTGTGACACGGATCACAGGGGGGTATGAGCAGTTCTTC

j_gene: TRBJ2-3
abundance: NA
v_gene: TRBV5-4
d_gene: TRBD1
CDR3aa: CASRGQGALPDTQYF
CDR3nt: TGTGCCAGCAGGGGGCAGGGGGCGCTTCCAGATACGCAGTATTTT

j_gene: TRBJ1-5
abundance: once
v_gene: TRBV19
d_gene: NA
CDR3aa: CASSIDSSTVSNQPQHF
CDR3nt: TGTGCCAGTAGTATCGATAGCTCGACGGTTAGCAATCAGCCCCAGCATTTT

j_gene: TRBJ2-4
abundance: NA
v_gene: TRBV6-6
d_gene: TRBD2
CDR3aa: CASSPGLAGEKNIQYF
CDR3nt: TGTGCCAGCAGCCCGGGGTTAGCGGGGGAAAAAAACATTCAGTACTTC

j_gene: TRBJ2-3
abundance: NA
v_gene: TRBV13
d_gene: TRBD2
CDR3aa: CASSTHPGGTDTQYF
CDR3nt: TGTGCCAGCAGCACCCACCCCGGGGGGACAGATACGCAGTATTTT